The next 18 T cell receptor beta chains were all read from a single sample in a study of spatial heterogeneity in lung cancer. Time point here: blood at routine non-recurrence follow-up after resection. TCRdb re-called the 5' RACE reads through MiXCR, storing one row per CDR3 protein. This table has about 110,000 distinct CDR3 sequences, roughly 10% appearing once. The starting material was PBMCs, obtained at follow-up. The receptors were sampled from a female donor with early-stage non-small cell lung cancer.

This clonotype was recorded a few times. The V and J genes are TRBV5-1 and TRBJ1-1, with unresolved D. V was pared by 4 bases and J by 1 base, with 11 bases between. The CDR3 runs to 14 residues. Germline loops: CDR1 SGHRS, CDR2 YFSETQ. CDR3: CASSHLDKNTEAFF. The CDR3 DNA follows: TGCGCCAGCAGCCACCTTGACAAGAACACTGAAGCTTTCTTT.

CDR3 residues: CATSDTVETQYF. CDR3 sequence (DNA): TGTGCCACCAGTGATACTGTCGAGACCCAGTACTTC. This sequence joins TRBV24-1 and TRBJ2-5; D remains unclear. Trimming shortened V by 3 bases and J by 5 bases, and 6 bases separated the two germline ends. The CDR3 loop spans 12 amino acids. The V gene's germline CDR1 is KGHDR and CDR2 SFDVKD.

CDR3 protein: CASSQARGSPLHF. CDR3 DNA: TGCGCCAGCAGCCAGGCGCGGGGGTCACCCCTCCACTTT. The chain uses TRBV4-3 and TRBJ1-6, with D perhaps TRBD1 (5 bases). The CDR3 sequence is 13 residues long. Trimming shortened V by 3 bases and J by 10 bases, and 10 bases separated the two germline ends. From germline, CDR1 is LGHNA and CDR2 YSLEER.

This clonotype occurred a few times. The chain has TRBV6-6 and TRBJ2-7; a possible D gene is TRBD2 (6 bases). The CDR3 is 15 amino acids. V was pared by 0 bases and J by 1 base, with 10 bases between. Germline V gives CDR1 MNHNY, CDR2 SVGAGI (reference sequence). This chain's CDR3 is CASSYSLASSYEQYV. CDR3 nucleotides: TGTGCCAGCAGTTACTCGCTAGCGAGTTCCTACGAGCAGTACGTC.

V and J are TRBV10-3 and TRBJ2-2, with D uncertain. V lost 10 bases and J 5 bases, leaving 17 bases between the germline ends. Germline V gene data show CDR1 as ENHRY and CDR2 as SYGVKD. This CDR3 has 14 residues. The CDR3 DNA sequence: TGTGCCAGCCGTGGGGTAGTTAGTACCGGGGAGCTGTTTTTT. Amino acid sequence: CASRGVVSTGELFF.

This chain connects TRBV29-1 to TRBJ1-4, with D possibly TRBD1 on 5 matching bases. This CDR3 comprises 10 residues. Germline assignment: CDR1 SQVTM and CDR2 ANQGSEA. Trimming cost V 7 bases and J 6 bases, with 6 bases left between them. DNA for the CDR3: TGCAGCGGGGGGGATGAAAAACTGTTTTTT. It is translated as CSGGDEKLFF.

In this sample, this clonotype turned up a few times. As DNA, the CDR3 is TGTGCTACGGCTGGCAATCAGCCCCAGCATTTT. Protein: CATAGNQPQHF. The chain uses TRBV28 and TRBJ1-5; D is ambiguous. The germline V gene encodes CDR1 MDHEN and CDR2 SYDVKM. The CDR3 consists of 11 residues.

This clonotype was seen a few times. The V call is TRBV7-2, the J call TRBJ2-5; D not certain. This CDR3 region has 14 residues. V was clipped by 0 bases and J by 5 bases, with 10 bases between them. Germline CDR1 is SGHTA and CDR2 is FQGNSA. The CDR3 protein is CASSLASGRETQYF. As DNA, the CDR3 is TGTGCCAGCAGCTTAGCGTCGGGTCGGGAGACCCAGTACTTC.

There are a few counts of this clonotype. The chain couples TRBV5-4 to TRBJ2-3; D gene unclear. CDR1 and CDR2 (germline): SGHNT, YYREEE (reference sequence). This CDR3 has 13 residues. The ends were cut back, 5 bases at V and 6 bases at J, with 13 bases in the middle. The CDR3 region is CASRWELSDTQYF. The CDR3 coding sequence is TGTGCCAGCAGATGGGAACTTTCGGATACGCAGTATTTT.

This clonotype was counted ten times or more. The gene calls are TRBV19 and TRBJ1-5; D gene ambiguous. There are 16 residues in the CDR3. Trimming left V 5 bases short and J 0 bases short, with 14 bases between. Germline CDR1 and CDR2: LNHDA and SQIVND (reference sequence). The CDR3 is CASSWRTVYSNQPQHF. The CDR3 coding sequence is TGTGCCAGTAGTTGGCGGACCGTCTATAGCAATCAGCCCCAGCATTTT.

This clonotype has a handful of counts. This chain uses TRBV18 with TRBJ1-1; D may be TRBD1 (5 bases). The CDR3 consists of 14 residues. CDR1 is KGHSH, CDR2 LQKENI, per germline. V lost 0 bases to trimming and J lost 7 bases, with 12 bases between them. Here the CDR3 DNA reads TGTGCCAGCTCACCACCATTTCTAACAGGTGAAGCTTTCTTT. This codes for CASSPPFLTGEAFF. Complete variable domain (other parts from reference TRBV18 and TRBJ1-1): NAGVMQNPRHLVRRRGQEARLRCSPMKGHSHVYWYRQLPEEGLKFMVYLQKENIIDESGMPKERFSAEFPKEGPSILRIQQVVRGDSAAYFCASSPPFLTGEAFFGQGTRLTVV.

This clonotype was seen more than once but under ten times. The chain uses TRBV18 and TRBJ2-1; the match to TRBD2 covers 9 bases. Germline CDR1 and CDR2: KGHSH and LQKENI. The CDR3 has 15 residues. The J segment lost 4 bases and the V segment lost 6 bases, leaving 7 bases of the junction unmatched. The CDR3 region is CASSPASGIYNEQFF. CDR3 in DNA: TGTGCCAGCTCCCCTGCTAGCGGGATTTACAATGAGCAGTTCTTC.

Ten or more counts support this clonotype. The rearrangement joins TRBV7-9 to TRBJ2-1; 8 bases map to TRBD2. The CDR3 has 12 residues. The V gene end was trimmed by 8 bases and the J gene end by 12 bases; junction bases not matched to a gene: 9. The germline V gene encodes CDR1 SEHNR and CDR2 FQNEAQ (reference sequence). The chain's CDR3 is CASSSSGSVQFF. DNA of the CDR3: TGTGCCAGCTCCTCCAGCGGGAGCGTGCAGTTCTTC.

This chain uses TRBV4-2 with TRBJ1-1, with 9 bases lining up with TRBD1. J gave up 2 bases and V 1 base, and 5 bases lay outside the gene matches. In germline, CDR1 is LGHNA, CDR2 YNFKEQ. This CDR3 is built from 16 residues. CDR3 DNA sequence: TGTGCCAGCAGCCAAGGAGGACAGGGGTTAAACACTGAAGCTTTCTTT. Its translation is CASSQGGQGLNTEAFF.

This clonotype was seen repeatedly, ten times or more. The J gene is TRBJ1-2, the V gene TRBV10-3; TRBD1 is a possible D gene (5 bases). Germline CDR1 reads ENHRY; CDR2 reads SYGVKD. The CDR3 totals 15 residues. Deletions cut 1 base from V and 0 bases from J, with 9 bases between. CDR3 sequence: CAISELDIANYGYTF. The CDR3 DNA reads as TGTGCCATCAGTGAGTTGGACATAGCTAACTATGGCTACACCTTC.

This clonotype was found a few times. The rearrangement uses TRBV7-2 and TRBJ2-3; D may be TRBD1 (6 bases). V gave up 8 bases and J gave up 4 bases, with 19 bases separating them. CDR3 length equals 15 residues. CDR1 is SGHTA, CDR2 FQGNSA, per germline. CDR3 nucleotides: TGTGCCAGCCTGAGGTCAGGGGTAGAATCAGATACGCAGTATTTT. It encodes CASLRSGVESDTQYF. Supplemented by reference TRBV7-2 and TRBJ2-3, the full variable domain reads GAGVSQSPSNKVTEKGKDVELRCDPISGHTALYWYRQSLGQGLEFLIYFQGNSAPDKSGLPSDRFSAERTGGSVSTLTIQRTQQEDSAVYLCASLRSGVESDTQYFGPGTRLTVL.

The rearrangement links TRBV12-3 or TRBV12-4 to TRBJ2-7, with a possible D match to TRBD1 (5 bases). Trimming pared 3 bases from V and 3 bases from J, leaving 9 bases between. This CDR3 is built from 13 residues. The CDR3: CASSFRVGYEQYF. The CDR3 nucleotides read TGTGCCAGCAGTTTCAGGGTGGGCTACGAGCAGTACTTC.

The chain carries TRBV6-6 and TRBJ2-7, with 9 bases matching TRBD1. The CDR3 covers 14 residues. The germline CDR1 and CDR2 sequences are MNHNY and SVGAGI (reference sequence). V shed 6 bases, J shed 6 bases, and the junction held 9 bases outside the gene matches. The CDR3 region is CASREGQGRSEQYV. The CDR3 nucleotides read TGTGCCAGCAGAGAGGGACAGGGTCGGTCCGAGCAGTACGTC.